Included here is one T cell receptor beta chain sequence, with context. This record belongs to a study of control samples from healthy donors and cancer patients. Assay used: immunoSEQ multiplex PCR; TCRdb lists only in-frame clones, some missing. The sample lists 75,000 to 100,000 clones; roughly nine tenths were seen once. The CDR3 consists of 15 residues. In germline, CDR1 is SEHNR, CDR2 FQNEAQ (reference sequence). The V and J ends lost 5 bases and 0 bases respectively, with 11 bases between them. What was sequenced was blood. The receptor comes from a woman in her forties or fifties in good health. The chain recombines TRBV7-9 with TRBJ2-1, with D perhaps matching TRBD2 (5 bases). The CDR3 sequence: CASSPQRVSYNEQFF. CDR3 nucleotide sequence: TGTGCCAGCAGCCCTCAGAGGGTCTCCTACAATGAGCAGTTCTTC.